Detailed here is one T cell receptor beta chain. Its antigen is not identified. The entry originates in a study of lymphopenia after photon versus proton radiotherapy. Points from the study as a whole: In patients who died, overall survival fell as post-nadir TCR diversity dropped more. Better survival with proton therapy was suggested as possible, not demonstrated.

Data came from immunoSEQ multiplex PCR; TCRdb stores just in-frame clones and leaves some out. The sample includes tens of thousands of clones, more than 70% of them seen just once. The material was peripheral blood, obtained from a patient treated with proton-based radiotherapy. This receptor was identified in a woman aged 65 to 85 with pancreatic cancer. Some clones in this sample may be carry-over from other donors' samples.

Written as DNA, the CDR3 is TGTGCCATCAGTGAGTCGATATTCGGGAGAGGGTACAATGAGCAGTTCTTC. The encoded protein is CAISESIFGRGYNEQFF. The rearrangement links TRBV10-3 to TRBJ2-1, with D perhaps matching TRBD2 (6 bases). This CDR3 has 17 residues. Germline V gene data show CDR1 as ENHRY and CDR2 as SYGVKD. Deletions cut 0 bases from V and 4 bases from J, with 16 bases between.